One and the same sample provided the 29 T cell receptor beta chains below, sequenced in a study of CD8+ T cells in alopecia areata. The sample's treatment: oral pan-JAK inhibitor, 5-10 mg twice daily. RNA extraction was followed by reverse transcription into cDNA, which acted as the sequencing template. The method was immunoSEQ multiplex PCR; TCRdb's version includes in-frame clones alone and lacks a portion of them. The table records over 80,000 clones, 44% of them present only once. The input for sequencing was CD8+ T cells sorted from blood, taken at week 24, from a patient treated with tofacitinib. Every receptor here comes from a human donor with alopecia areata.

Notes on this clone: Sequence at one end of the junction differs from germline and may be a read error. The J gene is TRBJ1-1, the V gene TRBV29-1; D is uncertain. CDR1 and CDR2 from the germline V gene are SQVTM and ANQGSEA. This CDR3 region has 12 residues. The CDR3 DNA follows: TGCAGCTTTGAGGCGGGGAACACTGAAGCTTTCTTT. Amino acid sequence: CSFEAGNTEAFF.

This clone was counted a few times. This rearrangement joins TRBV11-2 to TRBJ2-7; 8 nucleotides match TRBD1. CDR3 size: 15 residues. Germline V gene data show CDR1 as SGHAT and CDR2 as FQNNGV. Germline trimming cut 3 bases from V and 3 bases from J; bases unmatched to any gene: 7. The CDR3, as DNA: TGTGCCAGCAGCTTTTCGGACAGGGAACACTACGAGCAGTACTTC. It specifies CASSFSDREHYEQYF.

The rearrangement links TRBV5-4 to TRBJ2-7, with 8 bases fitting TRBD1. The CDR3 has 13 residues. CDR1 SGHNT and CDR2 YYREEE come from the germline V gene (reference sequence). V trimming: 5 bases; J trimming: 5 bases; junction bases outside the gene matches: 6. CDR3 amino acids: CASSGQGHNEQYF. CDR3 DNA: TGTGCCAGCAGTGGACAGGGTCACAACGAGCAGTACTTC.

V gene TRBV2 combines with J gene TRBJ2-1, with D perhaps matching TRBD2 (6 bases). V was shortened by 2 bases and J by 4 bases, with 9 bases between the two germline ends. Germline V gene data show CDR1 as SNHLY and CDR2 as FYNNEI. The length of the CDR3 is 14 residues. This chain's CDR3 is CASSERGIYNEQFF. The CDR3 DNA sequence: TGTGCCAGCAGTGAACGGGGGATTTACAATGAGCAGTTCTTC.

The chain couples TRBV6-1 to TRBJ1-1; D not certain. Germline V CDR1 and CDR2: MNHNS, SASEGT. Trimming left V 4 bases short and J 1 base short, with 4 bases between. The CDR3 is made up of 12 amino acids. Written as DNA, the CDR3 is TGTGCCAGCAGTGGAGGGAACACTGAAGCTTTCTTT. Encoded protein: CASSGGNTEAFF.

This clone showed up just a few times. The J gene is TRBJ2-2, the V gene TRBV7-2; D possibly corresponds to TRBD2 (6 bases). CDR1 and CDR2 (germline): SGHTA, FQGNSA. The CDR3 extends over 17 amino acids. Trimming removed 5 bases from V and 0 bases from J, with 16 bases in between. The CDR3 region has the DNA TGTGCCAGCAGCATACCGACTAGGATCGCGAACACCGGGGAGCTGTTTTTT. It is translated as CASSIPTRIANTGELFF.

V is TRBV30 and J is TRBJ1-5; D not certain. V lost 0 bases and J 4 bases, leaving 13 bases between the germline ends. The CDR3 runs 15 residues. Germline V gene lookup returns CDR1 GTSNPN and CDR2 SVGIG (reference sequence). The CDR3 loop reads CAWSVRGRGNQPQHF. The DNA of the CDR3 is TGTGCCTGGAGTGTAAGAGGGCGCGGAAATCAGCCCCAGCATTTT. Together with reference TRBV30 and TRBJ1-5, the CDR3 gives the full variable domain: SQTIHQWPATLVQPVGSPLSLECTVEGTSNPNLYWYRQAAGRGLQLLFYSVGIGQISSEVPQNLSASRPQDRQFILSSKKLLLSDSGFYLCAWSVRGRGNQPQHFGDGTRLSIL.

This clone was seen a few times. The V gene is TRBV4-2, the J gene TRBJ1-2, with 8 bases aligning to TRBD1. CDR1 and CDR2 from the germline V gene are LGHNA and YNFKEQ. The CDR3 covers 15 residues. V shed 0 bases and J 8 bases; nucleotides not matched to a gene: 8. The CDR3 DNA reads TGTGCCAGCAGCCAAGATAGGGGACAGGAACAGGGCTACACCTTC. It specifies CASSQDRGQEQGYTF.

The chain combines TRBV11-2 with TRBJ1-4, with D possibly matching TRBD1 (5 bases). This CDR3 region has 15 residues. Germline assignment: CDR1 SGHAT and CDR2 FQNNGV. Trimming shortened V by 6 bases and J by 8 bases, and 19 bases separated the two germline ends. CDR3 in amino acids: CASSASAGTLEKLFF. The CDR3 DNA reads TGTGCCAGCAGTGCAAGTGCCGGGACCCTCGAAAAACTGTTTTTT.

This clone turned up a few times. The chain is built from TRBV30 and TRBJ2-7, with 8 positions matching TRBD1. The CDR3 covers 15 residues. Germline V lookup: CDR1 GTSNPN, CDR2 SVGIG (reference sequence). V lost 0 bases, J lost 4 bases, and 8 bases stayed unmatched. CDR3 residues: CAWSVGTGALYEQYF. The CDR3 DNA sequence: TGTGCCTGGAGTGTAGGGACAGGAGCCCTTTACGAGCAGTACTTC.

The genes are TRBV27 and TRBJ2-1, with 7 bases identical to TRBD2. Germline CDR1 MNHEY, CDR2 SMNVEV (reference sequence). V lost 3 bases to trimming and J lost 8 bases; unmatched junction nucleotides: 4. The CDR3 totals 13 residues. For the CDR3, the DNA is TGTGCCAGCAGTTTTGCGGGGGACCATGAGCAGTTCTTC. Protein sequence: CASSFAGDHEQFF.

This sequence joins TRBV7-6 and TRBJ2-3; 11 bases match TRBD2. J lost 0 bases, V lost 3 bases, and 2 bases had no gene match. Germline lookup yields CDR1 SGHVS and CDR2 FNYEAQ. The CDR3 is made up of 16 amino acids. CDR3 residues: CASSLPSGRSTDTQYF. CDR3 DNA sequence: TGTGCCAGCAGCTTGCCTAGCGGGAGGAGCACAGATACGCAGTATTTT.

This clone is a singleton in its sample. This chain connects TRBV7-9 to TRBJ2-5; D might be TRBD2 (5 bases). V was pared by 7 bases and J by 5 bases, with 14 bases between. Germline V gene data show CDR1 as SEHNR and CDR2 as FQNEAQ (reference sequence). CDR3 length: 13 amino acids. CDR3 DNA: TGTGCCAGCACAGTCCACGGGGAGGAGACCCAGTACTTC. It is translated as CASTVHGEETQYF.

The genes are TRBV9 and TRBJ1-2; 10 bases are a match to TRBD1. The V gene's germline CDR1 is SGDLS and CDR2 YYNGEE. The CDR3 runs 16 residues. The V and J ends lost 3 bases and 4 bases, in that order; junction bases with no gene match: 9. The CDR3 coding sequence is TGTGCCAGCAGCGCTAACCCGGGACAGGGGTCCTATGGCTACACCTTC. It specifies CASSANPGQGSYGYTF.

The J gene is TRBJ2-1, the V gene TRBV28, with TRBD1 identical over 9 bases. The junction had 3 bases not matched to a gene; V was cut back by 5 bases and J by 4 bases. Germline V CDR1 and CDR2: MDHEN, SYDVKM. This CDR3 has 14 residues. This CDR3 reads CASSRGQGYNEQFF. CDR3 coding DNA: TGTGCCAGCAGTCGGGGACAGGGATACAATGAGCAGTTCTTC.

V is TRBV30 and J is TRBJ2-7; a weak D match, TRBD2 (6 bases). There are 15 residues in the CDR3. The germline CDR1 and CDR2 sequences are GTSNPN and SVGIG (reference sequence). V was trimmed by 3 bases and J by 2 bases, leaving 17 bases between them. The CDR3 DNA reads as TGTGCCTGGAGCGCCGAGGCGGGACCAGCCTACGAGCAGTACTTC. Its translation is CAWSAEAGPAYEQYF.

The chain links TRBV4-1 to TRBJ2-1; 7 positions agree with TRBD1. Germline CDR1 MGHRA, CDR2 YSYEKL. The length of the CDR3 is 15 residues. V dropped 5 bases and J dropped 10; count of bases not matched to a gene: 14. CDR3 DNA: TGCGCCAGCAGCAGCCGGGACAGCCGACAGAACGAGCAGTTCTTC. Protein: CASSSRDSRQNEQFF.

V is TRBV19 and J is TRBJ2-3; maybe TRBD2 (6 bases). The germline CDR1 and CDR2 sequences are LNHDA and SQIVND (reference sequence). The CDR3 totals 15 residues. Between the trimmed V and J ends, which lost 8 bases and 0 bases, there was a span of 15 bases. The CDR3 here is CASGEIAASTDTQYF. The CDR3 bases are TGTGCCAGTGGGGAGATAGCGGCTAGCACAGATACGCAGTATTTT.

V is TRBV27 and J is TRBJ2-3; D is ambiguous. V dropped 2 bases and J dropped 2 bases, with 11 bases sitting between them. There are 15 residues in the CDR3. The germline V gene has CDR1 MNHEY and CDR2 SMNVEV (reference sequence). CDR3 region: CASSLIKQTTDTQYF. CDR3 DNA sequence: TGTGCCAGCAGTTTAATTAAGCAAACCACAGATACGCAGTATTTT.

The chain recombines TRBV11-2 with TRBJ2-2, with D possibly being TRBD2 (6 bases). This CDR3 is built from 16 residues. Trimming pared 5 bases from V and 5 bases from J, leaving 18 bases between. CDR1 and CDR2 (germline): SGHAT, FQNNGV. The CDR3 region has the DNA TGTGCCAGCAGCACCCCGTCGAGCGGGCCTACCGGGGAGCTGTTTTTT. Residues: CASSTPSSGPTGELFF.

The sample holds many counts of this clone. The chain is built from TRBV2 and TRBJ2-7, with D unresolved. Germline V lookup: CDR1 SNHLY, CDR2 FYNNEI. The length of the CDR3 is 13 residues. V dropped 1 base and J dropped 4 bases, with 8 bases sitting between them. The CDR3 loop is CASSEVTVYEQYF. The CDR3 nucleotides are TGTGCCAGCAGTGAAGTGACGGTTTACGAGCAGTACTTC.

The chain uses TRBV29-1 and TRBJ2-5; TRBD1 matches 9 bases. Germline V gene sequence: CDR1 SQVTM, CDR2 ANQGSEA. The ends lost 7 bases at V and 4 bases at J; junction bases unmatched: 10. The CDR3 has 14 amino acids. Written as DNA, the CDR3 is TGCAGCGGACACAGGGGGCGCGTGGGAGAGACCCAGTACTTC. As protein: CSGHRGRVGETQYF.

Only a few counts were recorded for this clone. This chain connects TRBV29-1 to TRBJ2-2; D is uncertain. The CDR3 totals 11 residues. CDR1 and CDR2 (germline): SQVTM, ANQGSEA. V was shortened by 3 bases and J by 4 bases, with 3 bases between the two germline ends. This CDR3 reads CSVEGTGELFF. The CDR3 nucleotides read TGCAGCGTTGAGGGCACCGGGGAGCTGTTTTTT.

This clone was counted only a few times. The V gene is TRBV27, the J gene TRBJ2-7, with a possible D match to TRBD1 (5 bases). The CDR3 has 14 amino acids. Germline CDR1 and CDR2: MNHEY and SMNVEV (reference sequence). V lost 0 bases to trimming and J lost 7 bases, with 13 bases between them. The CDR3 nucleotides are TGTGCCAGCAGTTTATCGTCCAGGGCGTGGGAGCAGTACTTC. Its protein product is CASSLSSRAWEQYF.

V gene TRBV7-9 combines with J gene TRBJ2-5; D uncertain. The end of the DNA fits TRBJ2-7 better, so the J call may be wrong. Germline V CDR1 and CDR2: SEHNR, FQNEAQ (reference sequence). The CDR3 totals 14 residues. DNA for the CDR3: TGTGCCAGCAGCTTAGATGGATCCTCCTACGAGCAGTACTTC. Translating it yields CASSLDGSSYEQYF.

V is TRBV5-1 and J is TRBJ2-1; TRBD2 aligns across 7 bases. The CDR3 is 15 residues long. Unmatched junction bases numbered 6, after V lost 0 bases and J lost 6 bases. The V gene's germline CDR1 is SGHRS and CDR2 YFSETQ. CDR3 nucleotide sequence: TGCGCCAGCAGCTTGGCGGGGAGGGTCGGCAATGAGCAGTTCTTC. Translated, it gives CASSLAGRVGNEQFF.

This clone was observed once. The genes are TRBV11-1 and TRBJ2-1; weak D call: TRBD1 (6 bases). Trimming left V 3 bases short and J 5 bases short, with 17 bases between. The CDR3 runs 16 residues. The V gene's germline CDR1 is SGHAT and CDR2 FQDESV (reference sequence). The CDR3 DNA is TGTGCCAGCAGCTTTCTTGGGGGCGTGGGTAACAATGAGCAGTTCTTC. This gives the protein CASSFLGGVGNNEQFF.

This chain links TRBV4-3 with TRBJ2-7; TRBD1 is a possible D gene (6 bases). Germline CDR1 reads LGHNA; CDR2 reads YSLEER. The CDR3 extends over 14 amino acids. Deletions cut 4 bases from V and 0 bases from J, with 10 bases between. CDR3 loop: CASSLGQSSYEQYF. CDR3 nucleotide sequence: TGCGCCAGCAGCCTAGGACAGAGCTCCTACGAGCAGTACTTC.

Only one count was recorded for this clone. The rearrangement uses TRBV29-1 and TRBJ2-2; no reliable D call. CDR3 size: 14 residues. V gave up 7 bases and J gave up 2 bases, with 14 bases separating them. Germline CDR1 SQVTM, CDR2 ANQGSEA. CDR3 nucleotide sequence: TGCAGCGGTGGGCCGGACCCCAACACCGGGGAGCTGTTTTTT. As protein: CSGGPDPNTGELFF.